Included here is one T cell receptor beta chain sequence, with context. Its antigen is still unknown. The sample originates from a study of T cell responses to AZD1222 COVID-19 vaccine. General observations from the study: Close to half of spike-specific TCRs reportedly recognize unmutated variant regions. Spike regions recognized by vaccine-associated CD4 TCRs spanned the protein, led by 160-218 and 743-854.

Generated by immunoSEQ multiplex PCR, the TCRdb table keeps only in-frame clones and is missing some. This table holds 160,000 or so clones, approximately 90% found once. The V gene's germline CDR1 is SGHRS and CDR2 YFSETQ. This CDR3 contains 15 residues. V lost 2 bases to trimming and J lost 2 bases, with 12 bases between them. This chain links TRBV5-1 with TRBJ2-3; D is unresolved. This specimen consisted of peripheral blood, obtained on day 0 of AZD1222 vaccination. The source is an adult in good health. The CDR3 region has the DNA TGCGCCAGCAGCTTTTTGGCTTACACCACAGATACGCAGTATTTT. This translates into CASSFLAYTTDTQYF.